This T cell receptor (beta chain) came from a study of monozygotic twins with inflammatory bowel disease. Study-wide findings and caveats: Lower sharing of clonotypes with other individuals was seen in IBD patients than in healthy twins. This was most marked in patients showing signs of disease activity. Differences in immunosuppressive treatment may have been a source of added variability in patient repertoires.

Someone took an approximately 2.4 ml blood sample from each of the donors. TCRdb re-called the 5' RACE reads, yielding one record per CDR3 amino acid sequence without DNA. This table holds approximately 380,000 distinct CDR3 sequences. The germline V gene has CDR1 MDHEN and CDR2 SYDVKM. The CDR3 runs to 20 residues. Turning to this clonotype: Its target is unknown.

The chain joins TRBV28 to TRBJ2-5; without DNA, the TCRdb call of TRBD2 cannot be checked. The TCR comes from a human donor with ulcerative colitis or Crohn's disease, or a healthy co-twin of an affected twin (not recorded which). Sequencing was carried out using blood. This CDR3 reads CASSLRVSAEGSLRQETQYF.